A single sample gave rise to the 16 T cell receptor beta chains below, sequenced in a study of blood T cell repertoires in COVID-19. Method: immunoSEQ multiplex PCR; TCRdb's copy keeps in-frame clones and lacks some. This sample has 65,000 to 70,000 clones, with approximately 90% found just once. Sequencing was done on a sample of peripheral blood. These receptor sequences come from a woman of 80 years or more with acute or convalescent COVID-19.

CDR3 amino acids: CASSFAGVGNEKLFF. The CDR3 DNA is TGTGCCAGCAGCTTTGCCGGGGTCGGTAATGAAAAACTGTTTTTT. V and J are TRBV5-6 and TRBJ1-4; D call uncertain. CDR1 is SGHDT, CDR2 YYEEEE, per germline. This CDR3 has 15 amino acids. Trimming took off 2 bases at V and 4 bases at J, with 12 bases between the two ends.

J is TRBJ1-1 and V is TRBV2, with TRBD1 as a possible D gene (6 bases). Germline lookup yields CDR1 SNHLY and CDR2 FYNNEI. The V end was cut by 7 bases, the J end by 5 bases, with 14 bases between. This CDR3 spans 13 amino acids. The CDR3 loop is CASTRGGGTEAFF. The CDR3 DNA sequence: TGTGCCAGCACGCGGGGAGGGGGGACTGAAGCTTTCTTT.

This chain links TRBV6-5 with TRBJ1-1; tentative D call: TRBD1 (6 bases). This CDR3 is built from 13 residues. The germline V gene encodes CDR1 MNHEY and CDR2 SVGAGI. V lost 10 bases and J 4 bases, leaving 16 bases between the germline ends. The CDR3: CATPGRQATEAFF. CDR3 DNA sequence: TGTGCCACCCCCGGGCGACAGGCCACTGAAGCTTTCTTT.

The V call is TRBV28, the J call TRBJ2-7; 14 bases are shared with TRBD2. V lost 5 bases, J lost 4 bases, and 4 bases stayed unmatched. There are 15 residues in the CDR3. Germline lookup yields CDR1 MDHEN and CDR2 SYDVKM. Here the CDR3 reads CASSPRTSGRYEQYF. The CDR3 DNA reads as TGTGCCAGCAGTCCTCGGACTAGCGGGAGGTACGAGCAGTACTTC.

The chain recombines TRBV5-1 with TRBJ2-1, with D possibly being TRBD1 (6 bases). CDR3 length equals 14 residues. Trimming removed 2 bases at V and 6 bases at J, with 12 bases between. The germline V gene has CDR1 SGHRS and CDR2 YFSETQ. The CDR3 nucleotides are TGCGCCAGCAGCTTCCGGGACATGAGCAATGAGCAGTTCTTC. It translates to CASSFRDMSNEQFF.

The V and J genes are TRBV5-5 and TRBJ1-2; the D gene is possibly TRBD1 (5 bases). From germline, CDR1 is SGHKS and CDR2 YYEKEE (reference sequence). This CDR3 spans 13 amino acids. Trimming removed 4 bases at V and 3 bases at J, with 10 bases between. The CDR3 coding sequence is TGTGCCAGCAGCGGGGACTCAGACTATGGCTACACCTTC. Translation gives CASSGDSDYGYTF.

This chain connects TRBV4-1 to TRBJ1-5; perhaps TRBD1 as D (6 bases). V was pared by 6 bases and J by 2 bases, with 11 bases between. CDR1 is MGHRA and CDR2 is YSYEKL in the germline V gene. CDR3 size: 14 residues. The CDR3 sequence: CASRQGPGNQPQHF. For the CDR3, the DNA is TGCGCCAGCAGGCAGGGGCCTGGCAATCAGCCCCAGCATTTT.

This clone was counted a few times. The gene calls are TRBV5-4 and TRBJ2-5, with 10 bases aligning to TRBD2. The length of the CDR3 is 16 residues. Trimming at V came to 0 bases and at J to 4 bases, leaving 6 bases not matched to a gene. CDR1 SGHNT and CDR2 YYREEE come from the germline V gene (reference sequence). For the CDR3, the DNA is TGTGCCAGCAGCTTGGCCGCGGCTAGCGGGGGAGAGACCCAGTACTTC. It is translated as CASSLAAASGGETQYF.

The genes are TRBV27 and TRBJ1-5; D is unclear. Trimming left V 3 bases short and J 4 bases short, with 7 bases between. This CDR3 region has 13 residues. Germline V CDR1 and CDR2: MNHEY, SMNVEV (reference sequence). The CDR3 nucleotides are TGTGCCAGCAGTTTGGCCTGGAATCAGCCCCAGCATTTT. Translated, it gives CASSLAWNQPQHF.

The chain is built from TRBV5-1 and TRBJ2-3, with TRBD2 matching over 11 bases. After removal of 3 bases from V and 2 bases from J, the junction contained 11 bases not matched to a gene. The germline gives CDR1 SGHRS, CDR2 YFSETQ. This CDR3 region has 18 residues. The CDR3 region is CASSSTSGGQRVTDTQYF. CDR3 in DNA: TGCGCCAGCAGCTCTACTAGCGGGGGCCAACGCGTCACAGATACGCAGTATTTT.

This clone was observed a handful of times. The CDR3: CASNPTGSNYGYTF. The CDR3, as DNA: TGTGCCAGCAACCCGACAGGGTCTAACTATGGCTACACCTTC. The chain carries TRBV6-6 and TRBJ1-2; 7 nucleotides match TRBD1. Germline CDR1 is MNHNY and CDR2 is SVGAGI (reference sequence). The trim removed 7 bases at V and 0 bases at J, leaving 5 bases unmatched. The CDR3 loop spans 14 amino acids.

This clone was seen a single time. The genes are TRBV10-3 and TRBJ1-3; tentative D call: TRBD1 (5 bases). Germline V CDR1 and CDR2: ENHRY, SYGVKD. This CDR3 region has 16 residues. Trimming shortened V by 4 bases and J by 0 bases, and 13 bases separated the two germline ends. The CDR3 coding sequence is TGTGCCATCAGTGGGAAAGGGGTCATCTCTGGAAACACCATATATTTT. It is translated as CAISGKGVISGNTIYF.

This clone was counted a single time. The V gene is TRBV9, the J gene TRBJ2-2; D unresolved. With 0 bases removed from V and 1 base from J, the gap between germline ends came to 4 bases. The CDR3 has 14 residues. The V gene's germline CDR1 is SGDLS and CDR2 YYNGEE. The CDR3 nucleotides read TGTGCCAGCAGCGTAGCCCTGAACACCGGGGAGCTGTTTTTT. Its protein is CASSVALNTGELFF.

This chain joins TRBV27 and TRBJ2-5, with a weak D call TRBD2 (6 bases). The CDR3 totals 14 residues. CDR1 and CDR2 from the germline V gene are MNHEY and SMNVEV (reference sequence). Trimming shortened V by 5 bases and J by 1 base, and 11 bases separated the two germline ends. CDR3 protein: CASSGYGGQETQYF. The CDR3 DNA is TGTGCCAGCAGTGGGTACGGGGGCCAAGAGACCCAGTACTTC.

The V and J genes are TRBV6-5 and TRBJ1-3; 7 nucleotides match TRBD1. Germline values: CDR1 MNHEY, CDR2 SVGAGI. The V segment lost 6 bases and the J segment 3 bases; nucleotides outside the gene matches: 5. The CDR3 consists of 14 residues. This chain's CDR3 is CASRDRDYGNTIYF. CDR3 DNA sequence: TGTGCCAGCAGAGACAGGGATTATGGAAACACCATATATTTT.

The chain recombines TRBV4-1 with TRBJ2-7; TRBD1 matches at 8 bases. Trimming at V came to 5 bases and at J to 2 bases, leaving 8 bases not matched to a gene. CDR1 and CDR2 from the germline V gene are MGHRA and YSYEKL. The CDR3 totals 15 residues. The CDR3 loop is CASSNRQGITYEQYF. CDR3 nucleotide sequence: TGCGCCAGCAGCAACCGACAGGGGATCACCTACGAGCAGTACTTC.